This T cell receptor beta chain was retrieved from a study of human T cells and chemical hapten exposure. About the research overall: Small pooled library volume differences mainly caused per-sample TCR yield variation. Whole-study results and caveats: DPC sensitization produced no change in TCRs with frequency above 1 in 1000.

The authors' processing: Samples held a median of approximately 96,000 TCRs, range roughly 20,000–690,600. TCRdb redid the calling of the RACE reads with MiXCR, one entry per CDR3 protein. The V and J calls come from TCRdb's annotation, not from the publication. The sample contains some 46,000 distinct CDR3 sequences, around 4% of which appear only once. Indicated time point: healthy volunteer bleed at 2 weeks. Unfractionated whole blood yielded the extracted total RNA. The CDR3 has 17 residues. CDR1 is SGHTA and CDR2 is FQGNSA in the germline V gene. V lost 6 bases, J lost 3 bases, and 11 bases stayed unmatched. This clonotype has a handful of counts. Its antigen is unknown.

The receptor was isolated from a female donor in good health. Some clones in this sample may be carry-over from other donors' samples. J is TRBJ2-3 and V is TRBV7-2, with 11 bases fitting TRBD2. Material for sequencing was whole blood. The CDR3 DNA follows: TGTGCCAGCAGATATAGCGGGGGGGGACGCCTGACAGATACGCAGTATTTT. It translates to CASRYSGGGRLTDTQYF.